Each of the 30 T cell receptor beta chains below was sequenced from the same sample in a study of OX40 agonist ivuxolimab in advanced cancers. Method: immunoSEQ multiplex PCR; TCRdb's copy keeps in-frame clones and lacks some. Among about 29,000 clones listed, more than 75% were seen once. The specimen comprised CD4+ or CD8+ T cells sorted from blood, sampled in a trial of the OX40 agonist ivuxolimab. The receptor source for this set is an adult with an advanced solid tumor such as melanoma, head and neck, liver or kidney cancer.

The chain employs TRBV4-3 and TRBJ1-2; maybe TRBD1 (6 bases). This CDR3 is 15 amino acids long. Trimming cost V 4 bases and J 4 bases, with 16 bases left between them. Germline-derived CDR1 and CDR2 are LGHNA and YSLEER. The CDR3 DNA reads as TGCGCCAGCAGCCCCCGGGGGGGGGCCGTCTATGGCTACACCTTC. Protein product: CASSPRGGAVYGYTF.

This clone occurred a few times. The rearrangement links TRBV5-5 to TRBJ1-5, with D maybe TRBD1 (5 bases). The V end was cut by 2 bases, the J end by 6 bases, with 12 bases between. The CDR3 spans 14 residues. Germline V CDR1 and CDR2: SGHKS, YYEKEE (reference sequence). CDR3 residues: CASSFDWGGQPQHF. The DNA for the CDR3 is TGTGCCAGCAGCTTCGACTGGGGCGGTCAGCCCCAGCATTTT.

CDR3 sequence reads: CATGTGEEAFF. CDR3 in DNA: TGTGCCACCGGGACAGGGGAGGAAGCTTTCTTT. The chain recombines TRBV28 with TRBJ1-1, with TRBD1 matching over 10 bases. The CDR3 is 11 amino acids. Per the germline V gene, CDR1 is MDHEN and CDR2 is SYDVKM. After removal of 10 bases from V and 8 bases from J, the junction contained 4 bases not matched to a gene.

The chain combines TRBV11-3 with TRBJ1-1, with D possibly matching TRBD1 (5 bases). The CDR3 is 13 residues long. Trimming took off 6 bases at V and 1 base at J, with 9 bases between the two ends. Germline V gives CDR1 SGHNT, CDR2 YENEEA. The CDR3 region is CASRGVSNTEAFF. The CDR3 DNA follows: TGTGCCAGCAGAGGGGTTTCGAACACTGAAGCTTTCTTT. The whole variable domain, remainder taken from reference TRBV11-3 and TRBJ1-1, is EAGVVQSPRYKIIEKKQPVAFWCNPISGHNTLYWYLQNLGQGPELLIRYENEEAVDDSQLPKDRFSAERLKGVDSTLKIQPAELGDSAVYLCASRGVSNTEAFFGQGTRLTVV.

The chain links TRBV4-2 to TRBJ2-3; 9 nucleotides agree with TRBD2. CDR1 and CDR2 from the germline V gene are LGHNA and YNFKEQ. The junction had 11 bases not matched to a gene; V was cut back by 4 bases and J by 6 bases. The CDR3 runs to 16 residues. CDR3: CASSPSGVAGEDTQYF. The CDR3 nucleotides are TGTGCCAGCAGCCCAAGCGGAGTAGCGGGAGAGGATACGCAGTATTTT.

The rearrangement uses TRBV9 and TRBJ2-7; D is unresolved. The CDR3 is 11 amino acids. V lost 7 bases and J lost 4, with 9 bases in between. Germline loops: CDR1 SGDLS, CDR2 YYNGEE. CDR3 region: CASGPSYEQYF. The CDR3 coding sequence is TGTGCCAGCGGCCCCTCGTACGAGCAGTACTTC.

The V call is TRBV18, the J call TRBJ2-1; 8 bases are a match to TRBD2. Germline V gene sequence: CDR1 KGHSH, CDR2 LQKENI. With 1 base clipped from V and 6 bases from J, the junction kept 8 bases outside the gene matches. The CDR3 consists of 16 residues. This CDR3 is CASSPHAGGPLNEQFF. In DNA form, the CDR3 reads TGTGCCAGCTCACCACATGCGGGGGGTCCCCTCAATGAGCAGTTCTTC. Drawing the rest from reference TRBV18 and TRBJ2-1, the complete variable domain is NAGVMQNPRHLVRRRGQEARLRCSPMKGHSHVYWYRQLPEEGLKFMVYLQKENIIDESGMPKERFSAEFPKEGPSILRIQQVVRGDSAAYFCASSPHAGGPLNEQFFGPGTRLTVL.

V and J are TRBV6-1 and TRBJ2-7; 7 bases are shared with TRBD1. The germline gives CDR1 MNHNS, CDR2 SASEGT. V dropped 1 base and J dropped 1; count of bases not matched to a gene: 4. The CDR3 extends over 15 amino acids. The CDR3 DNA reads as TGTGCCAGCAGTGAAGGGACAGGACCGTCCTACGAGCAGTACTTC. This codes for CASSEGTGPSYEQYF.

This clone came up a few times. The J gene is TRBJ1-1, the V gene TRBV10-3, with 7 positions matching TRBD1. Germline V gives CDR1 ENHRY, CDR2 SYGVKD. Trimming removed 8 bases from V and 1 base from J; junction bases left unmatched: 7. The CDR3 has 14 residues. The CDR3 bases are TGTGCCATCCGATGGACAGGTGAGAACACTGAAGCTTTCTTT. This encodes CAIRWTGENTEAFF.

This clone has just a few counts. The chain joins TRBV6-4 to TRBJ2-7, with 7 bases that match TRBD1. CDR1 and CDR2 (germline): MRHNA, SNTAGT. This CDR3 spans 15 amino acids. J was trimmed by 4 bases and V by 9 bases; bases with no gene match: 15. The CDR3 nucleotides are TGTGCCAGTGGAACAGGGGCCCATCCCCTTTACGAGCAGTACTTC. It specifies CASGTGAHPLYEQYF.

The V call is TRBV10-3, the J call TRBJ2-7, with 7 bases that match TRBD1. Looked up from germline, CDR1 is ENHRY and CDR2 is SYGVKD. CDR3 length: 11 residues. With V trimmed by 7 bases and J by 8 bases, 5 bases remained unmatched. Here the CDR3 reads CAITAGGQQYF. The CDR3 DNA follows: TGTGCCATCACCGCAGGGGGTCAGCAGTACTTC.

The chain couples TRBV11-2 to TRBJ2-1, with 7 bases lining up with TRBD2. This CDR3 region has 17 residues. The trim removed 5 bases at V and 3 bases at J, leaving 13 bases unmatched. Germline V CDR1 and CDR2: SGHAT, FQNNGV. The CDR3 DNA is TGTGCCAGCAGCCCCCACGAAGGGAGCGGGGACTACAATGAGCAGTTCTTC. Translated, it gives CASSPHEGSGDYNEQFF.

This clone showed up just once. The CDR3, as DNA: TGTGCCAGCAGCGCCAATCGGGACAGGGCAAGGTCTGGGGCCAACGTCCTGACTTTC. Translated, it gives CASSANRDRARSGANVLTF. The chain joins TRBV9 to TRBJ2-6, with 9 positions matching TRBD1. The germline gives CDR1 SGDLS, CDR2 YYNGEE. The J segment lost 1 base and the V segment lost 3 bases, leaving 11 bases of the junction unmatched. This CDR3 contains 19 residues.

The rearrangement uses TRBV27 and TRBJ1-3; 9 bases agree with TRBD1. Germline CDR1 is MNHEY and CDR2 is SMNVEV (reference sequence). CDR3 size: 15 residues. With V trimmed by 3 bases and J by 4 bases, 4 bases remained unmatched. The CDR3 reads CASSFGTGLGNTIYF. The CDR3 DNA sequence: TGTGCCAGCAGTTTCGGGACAGGGCTAGGAAACACCATATATTTT.

This sequence joins TRBV6-1 and TRBJ1-2; 8 bases match TRBD1. The V segment lost 6 bases and the J segment 4 bases; nucleotides outside the gene matches: 7. The CDR3 covers 14 residues. Germline V CDR1 and CDR2: MNHNS, SASEGT. DNA for the CDR3: TGTGCCAGCAGGTTGGACAGGGAACTCTATGGCTACACCTTC. Protein sequence: CASRLDRELYGYTF.

The V gene is TRBV25-1, the J gene TRBJ1-5; no clear D gene. The CDR3 has 12 amino acids. Germline CDR1 is MGHDK and CDR2 is SYGVNS. The V end was cut by 2 bases, the J end by 2 bases, with 1 base between. The CDR3 sequence: CASSEGNQPQHF. In DNA, the CDR3 is TGTGCCAGCAGTGAAGGCAATCAGCCCCAGCATTTT. The full variable domain, completed using reference TRBV25-1 and TRBJ1-5, is EADIYQTPRYLVIGTGKKITLECSQTMGHDKMYWYQQDPGMELHLIHYSYGVNSTEKGDLSSESTVSRIRTEHFPLTLESARPSHTSQYLCASSEGNQPQHFGDGTRLSIL.

The chain carries TRBV5-8 and TRBJ2-5, with a tentative D call TRBD1 (6 bases). Germline loops: CDR1 SGHTS, CDR2 YDEGEE. The CDR3 contains 13 residues. With 3 bases removed from V and 5 bases from J, the gap between germline ends came to 11 bases. The CDR3 DNA reads TGTGCCAGCAGCTCAACAGGGTTGGAGACCCAGTACTTC. This encodes CASSSTGLETQYF.

In this sample, this clone turned up once. The chain joins TRBV27 to TRBJ2-6; D is uncertain. Trimming took off 3 bases at V and 4 bases at J, with 4 bases between the two ends. CDR3 length: 13 residues. In germline, CDR1 is MNHEY, CDR2 SMNVEV (reference sequence). The CDR3: CASSFFGANVLTF. CDR3 sequence (DNA): TGTGCCAGCAGTTTTTTCGGGGCCAACGTCCTGACTTTC.

The chain has TRBV5-6 and TRBJ1-5, with D maybe TRBD1 (6 bases). The CDR3 consists of 14 residues. V lost 6 bases, J lost 6 bases, and 16 bases lay in between. Germline V gene data show CDR1 as SGHDT and CDR2 as YYEEEE. The CDR3 sequence: CASTPRGGGQPQHF. CDR3 sequence (DNA): TGTGCCAGCACCCCGCGGGGAGGGGGTCAGCCCCAGCATTTT.

The chain has TRBV5-1 and TRBJ1-1; weak D call: TRBD1 (5 bases). The CDR3 has 13 residues. Deletions cut 0 bases from V and 5 bases from J, with 8 bases between. Germline lookup yields CDR1 SGHRS and CDR2 YFSETQ. CDR3 residues: CASSLDRGTEAFF. The CDR3 bases are TGCGCCAGCAGCTTGGATCGGGGGACTGAAGCTTTCTTT.

The V gene is TRBV6-4, the J gene TRBJ2-3, with D possibly matching TRBD2 (5 bases). Looked up from germline, CDR1 is MRHNA and CDR2 is SNTAGT. V lost 3 bases to trimming and J lost 13 bases, with 17 bases between them. There are 13 residues in the CDR3. For the CDR3, the DNA is TGTGCCAGCAGTGAAATTAGCAGCACGGGGAAGTATTTT. Protein product: CASSEISSTGKYF.

By share, this clone counts as large (0.1 to 1%). This chain links TRBV29-1 with TRBJ2-1; 8 bases are shared with TRBD1. Germline CDR1 SQVTM, CDR2 ANQGSEA. There are 17 residues in the CDR3. The V gene end was trimmed by 0 bases and the J gene end by 3 bases; junction bases not matched to a gene: 10. CDR3 sequence: CSVEDGGDRSIYNEQFF. The CDR3 coding sequence is TGCAGCGTTGAAGATGGCGGGGACAGGTCGATCTACAATGAGCAGTTCTTC.

This chain links TRBV4-3 with TRBJ1-1; 7 positions agree with TRBD1. This CDR3 has 16 residues. V shed 4 bases and J 2 bases; nucleotides not matched to a gene: 10. CDR1 is LGHNA, CDR2 YSLEER, per germline. The CDR3 protein is CASSPEEGTDNTEAFF. The CDR3 DNA follows: TGCGCCAGCAGCCCGGAGGAGGGGACAGACAACACTGAAGCTTTCTTT.

The chain is built from TRBV19 and TRBJ1-2, with TRBD1 matching over 10 bases. CDR1 and CDR2 from the germline V gene are LNHDA and SQIVND (reference sequence). The CDR3 is made up of 16 amino acids. The J segment lost 2 bases and the V segment lost 6 bases, leaving 9 bases of the junction unmatched. In DNA form, the CDR3 reads TGTGCCAGTAGCGAGAAGCCGGGACAGGGGAACTATGGCTACACCTTC. Translated: CASSEKPGQGNYGYTF.

The V call is TRBV15, the J call TRBJ2-1, with 7 bases fitting TRBD2. Germline lookup yields CDR1 LNHNV and CDR2 YYDKDF (reference sequence). J gave up 4 bases and V 0 bases, and 6 bases lay outside the gene matches. The CDR3 consists of 16 residues. CDR3 bases: TGTGCCACCAGCAGAGATTTAAGCGGGGCTTACAATGAGCAGTTCTTC. Translated: CATSRDLSGAYNEQFF.

The rearrangement uses TRBV4-1 and TRBJ1-4, with D perhaps matching TRBD1 (5 bases). Trimming removed 1 base at V and 6 bases at J, with 15 bases between. In germline, CDR1 is MGHRA, CDR2 YSYEKL. CDR3 length: 16 amino acids. CDR3 region: CASSQVGGVEDEKLFF. The CDR3 DNA follows: TGCGCCAGCAGCCAAGTTGGAGGGGTCGAGGATGAAAAACTGTTTTTT.

CDR3 nucleotides: TGTGCCAGCAGCTTAGCGGGGCGGGACCCGTACTTC. It is translated as CASSLAGRDPYF. V and J are TRBV11-2 and TRBJ2-7; D possibly corresponds to TRBD2 (6 bases). The germline V gene encodes CDR1 SGHAT and CDR2 FQNNGV. The CDR3 contains 12 residues. V was trimmed by 1 base and J by 12 bases, leaving 13 bases between them.

In regard to this clone: A much larger clonotype is one base distant, so this may be a read error. The rearrangement uses TRBV7-9 and TRBJ2-7; no clear D. Germline V gene sequence: CDR1 SEHNR, CDR2 FQNEAQ (reference sequence). The V end lost 1 base, the J end lost 3 bases, and 4 bases lay between the germline ends. CDR3 length: 12 residues. The CDR3 nucleotides are TGTGCCAGCAGCTTAGGCAGCTACGAGCAGTACTTC. Amino acid sequence: CASSLGSYEQYF.

This clone came up a few times. The chain uses TRBV7-9 and TRBJ1-1; 8 positions match TRBD1. Germline V gene lookup returns CDR1 SEHNR and CDR2 FQNEAQ (reference sequence). The CDR3 has 12 residues. V trimming: 5 bases; J trimming: 10 bases; junction bases outside the gene matches: 6. CDR3 nucleotides: TGTGCCAGCAGCCCGACAGGGGCAGGAGCTTTCTTT. It yields the protein CASSPTGAGAFF. Combining the CDR3 with reference TRBV7-9 and TRBJ1-1 gives the whole variable domain DTGVSQNPRHKITKRGQNVTFRCDPISEHNRLYWYRQTLGQGPEFLTYFQNEAQLEKSRLLSDRFSAERPKGSFSTLEIQRTEQGDSAMYLCASSPTGAGAFFGQGTRLTVV.

V is TRBV6-5 and J is TRBJ1-1; D is undetermined. The germline V gene encodes CDR1 MNHEY and CDR2 SVGAGI. Deletions cut 2 bases from V and 5 bases from J, with 9 bases between. This CDR3 is 13 amino acids long. CDR3 sequence (DNA): TGTGCCAGCAGTTACGGGATGGGAACTGAAGCTTTCTTT. Translating gives CASSYGMGTEAFF.